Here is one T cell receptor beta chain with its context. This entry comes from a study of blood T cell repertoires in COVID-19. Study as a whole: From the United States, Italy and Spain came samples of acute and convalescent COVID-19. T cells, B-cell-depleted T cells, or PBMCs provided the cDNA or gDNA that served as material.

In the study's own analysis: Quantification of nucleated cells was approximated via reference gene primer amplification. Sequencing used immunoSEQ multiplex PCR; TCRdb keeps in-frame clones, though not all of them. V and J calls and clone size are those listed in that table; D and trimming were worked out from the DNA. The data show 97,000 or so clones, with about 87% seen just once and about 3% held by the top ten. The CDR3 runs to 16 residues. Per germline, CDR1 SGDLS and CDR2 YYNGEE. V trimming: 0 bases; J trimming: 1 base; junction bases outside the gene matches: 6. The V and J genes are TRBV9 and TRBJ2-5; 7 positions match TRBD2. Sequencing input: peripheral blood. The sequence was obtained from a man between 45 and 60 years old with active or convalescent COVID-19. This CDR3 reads CASSVERGVFQETQYF. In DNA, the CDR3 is TGTGCCAGCAGCGTAGAGCGGGGCGTGTTCCAAGAGACCCAGTACTTC.